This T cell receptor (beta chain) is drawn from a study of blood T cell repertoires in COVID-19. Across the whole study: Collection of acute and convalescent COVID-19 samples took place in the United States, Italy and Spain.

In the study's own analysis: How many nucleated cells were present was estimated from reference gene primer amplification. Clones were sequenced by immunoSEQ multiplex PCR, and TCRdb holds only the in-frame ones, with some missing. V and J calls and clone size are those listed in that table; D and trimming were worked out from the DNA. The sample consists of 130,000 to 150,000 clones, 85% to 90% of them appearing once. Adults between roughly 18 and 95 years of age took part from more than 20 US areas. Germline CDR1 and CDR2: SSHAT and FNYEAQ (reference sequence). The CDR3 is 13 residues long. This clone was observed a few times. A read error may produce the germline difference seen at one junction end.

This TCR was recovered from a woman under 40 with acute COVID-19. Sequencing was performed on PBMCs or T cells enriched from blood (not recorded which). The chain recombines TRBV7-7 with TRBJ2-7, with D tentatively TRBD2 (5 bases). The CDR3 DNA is TGTGCTAGCAGCTTACTTGGAGGAGGCGAGCAGTACTTC. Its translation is CASSLLGGGEQYF.